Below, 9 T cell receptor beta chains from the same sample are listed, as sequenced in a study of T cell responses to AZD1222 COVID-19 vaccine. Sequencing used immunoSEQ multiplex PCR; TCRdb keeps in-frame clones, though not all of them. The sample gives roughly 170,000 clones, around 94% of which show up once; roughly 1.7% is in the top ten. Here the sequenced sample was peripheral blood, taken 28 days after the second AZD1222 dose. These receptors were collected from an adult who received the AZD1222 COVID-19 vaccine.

This CDR3 is CASSSQGTGKSGSYNEQFF. The CDR3 DNA follows: TGTGCCAGCAGTTCACAGGGTACGGGTAAAAGCGGTTCCTACAATGAGCAGTTCTTC. This rearrangement joins TRBV27 to TRBJ2-1; D might be TRBD1 (6 bases). Germline V lookup: CDR1 MNHEY, CDR2 SMNVEV (reference sequence). Trimming took off 4 bases at V and 1 base at J, with 23 bases between the two ends. The length of the CDR3 is 19 residues.

The CDR3 sequence is CSGDRGQGNEQFF. CDR3 in DNA: TGCAGCGGTGACAGGGGCCAGGGCAATGAGCAGTTCTTC. The V gene is TRBV29-1, the J gene TRBJ2-1; 8 nucleotides match TRBD1. CDR3 length equals 13 residues. Germline values: CDR1 SQVTM, CDR2 ANQGSEA. Germline trimming cut 7 bases from V and 6 bases from J; bases unmatched to any gene: 8.

The CDR3 DNA reads TGTGCCAGCAGTTCTCGCGGCTACGAGCAGTACTTC. This sequence encodes CASSSRGYEQYF. The chain has TRBV6-5 and TRBJ2-7; D is undetermined. The CDR3 loop spans 12 amino acids. Per the germline V gene, CDR1 is MNHEY and CDR2 is SVGAGI. Trimming pared 4 bases from V and 3 bases from J, leaving 7 bases between.

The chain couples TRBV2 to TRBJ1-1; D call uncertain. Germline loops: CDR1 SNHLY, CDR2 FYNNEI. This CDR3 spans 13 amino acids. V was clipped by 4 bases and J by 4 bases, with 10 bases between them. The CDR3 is CASSVRSITEAFF. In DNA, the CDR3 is TGTGCCAGCAGTGTGAGAAGTATCACTGAAGCTTTCTTT.

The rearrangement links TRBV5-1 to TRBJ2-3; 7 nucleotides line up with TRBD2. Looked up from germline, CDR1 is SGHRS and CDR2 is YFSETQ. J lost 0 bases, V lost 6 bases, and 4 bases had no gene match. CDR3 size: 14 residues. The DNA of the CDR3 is TGCGCCAGCACCTTCGGGGGGAGCACAGATACGCAGTATTTT. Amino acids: CASTFGGSTDTQYF.

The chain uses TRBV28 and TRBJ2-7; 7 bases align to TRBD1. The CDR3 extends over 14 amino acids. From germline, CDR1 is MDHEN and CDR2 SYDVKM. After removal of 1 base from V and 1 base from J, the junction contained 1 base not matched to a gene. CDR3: CASSLSQGSYEQYF. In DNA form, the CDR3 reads TGTGCCAGCAGTTTATCACAGGGGTCCTACGAGCAGTACTTC.

CDR3 loop: CASSVSFSGNTIYF. The DNA of the CDR3 is TGTGCCAGCAGCGTATCTTTCTCTGGAAACACCATATATTTT. The chain carries TRBV9 and TRBJ1-3; D remains ambiguous. V lost 1 base and J lost 0, with 5 bases in between. The CDR3 consists of 14 residues. The germline gives CDR1 SGDLS, CDR2 YYNGEE.

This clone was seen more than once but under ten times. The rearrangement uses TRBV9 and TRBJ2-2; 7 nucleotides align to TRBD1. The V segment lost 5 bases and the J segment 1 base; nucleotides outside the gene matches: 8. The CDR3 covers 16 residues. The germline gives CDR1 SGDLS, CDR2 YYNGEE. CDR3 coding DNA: TGTGCCAGCAGTATTCACGGGACAGTGAACACCGGGGAGCTGTTTTTT. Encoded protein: CASSIHGTVNTGELFF. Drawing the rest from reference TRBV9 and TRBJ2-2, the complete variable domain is DSGVTQTPKHLITATGQRVTLRCSPRSGDLSVYWYQQSLDQGLQFLIQYYNGEERAKGNILERFSAQQFPDLHSELNLSSLELGDSALYFCASSIHGTVNTGELFFGEGSRLTVL.

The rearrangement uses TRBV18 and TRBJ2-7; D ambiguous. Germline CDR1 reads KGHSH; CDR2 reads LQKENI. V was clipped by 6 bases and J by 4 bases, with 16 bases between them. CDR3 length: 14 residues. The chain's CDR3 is CASSPLVSRYEQYF. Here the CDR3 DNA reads TGTGCCAGCTCCCCGTTGGTTAGCAGATACGAGCAGTACTTC.